The T cell receptor beta chain under discussion was sequenced for a study of shared clonotypes between healthy human individuals. V was pared by 8 bases and J by 7 bases, with 14 bases between. Per germline, CDR1 SNHLY and CDR2 FYNNEI. The CDR3 is 13 amino acids. Method: immunoSEQ multiplex PCR; TCRdb's copy keeps in-frame clones and lacks some. Of about 2.1 million clones in the sample, around 93% are singletons; the top ten hold around 1.7%. Naive CD8 cells, CD45RO-negative and positively selected for CCR7, excluded terminally differentiated effector memory CD45RA+ cells. The sequence derives from a young man in good health. Some clones in this sample may be carry-over from other donors' samples. The rearrangement links TRBV2 to TRBJ1-4; no clear D. Specimen: naive CD8+ T cells from PBMCs. Here the CDR3 reads CASERWVGEKLFF. In nucleotides, the CDR3 is TGTGCCAGCGAGAGGTGGGTTGGTGAAAAACTGTTTTTT.